The 17 T cell receptor beta chains below were found in one sample sequenced in a study of CD8 T cells in ankylosing spondylitis. Antigen specificity for these receptors is unknown. Study-wide findings and caveats: What seemed typical of ankylosing spondylitis blood was a TCR beta motif built from under 10 highly homologous variants.

TCRdb re-called the 5' RACE reads through MiXCR, storing one row per CDR3 protein. The table shows hundreds of thousands of distinct CDR3 sequences, with approximately 12% occurring only once. The sample was blood, either unsorted or a sorted T cell fraction (not recorded which). The receptors originated from a male donor with ankylosing spondylitis.

This clonotype appeared a few times. The V and J genes are TRBV20-1 and TRBJ2-3, with D hard to call. Germline lookup yields CDR1 DFQATT and CDR2 SNEGSKA (reference sequence). V was pared by 5 bases and J by 3 bases, with 12 bases between. The CDR3 extends over 13 amino acids. The CDR3 coding sequence is TGCAGTGCTGAAAGTGTTGGGACAGATACGCAGTATTTT. Its translation is CSAESVGTDTQYF.

This clonotype was picked up many times. V gene TRBV4-2 combines with J gene TRBJ2-5; D is uncertain. V lost 1 base to trimming and J lost 2 bases, with 14 bases between them. The CDR3 extends over 16 amino acids. The germline gives CDR1 LGHNA, CDR2 YNFKEQ. The CDR3 loop is CASSQGPTTRQETQYF. The CDR3 DNA reads TGTGCCAGCAGCCAAGGACCTACTACACGACAAGAGACCCAGTACTTC.

There are a few counts of this clonotype. The chain links TRBV18 to TRBJ2-7; D remains unclear. The CDR3 is made up of 15 amino acids. From germline, CDR1 is KGHSH and CDR2 LQKENI. Trimming left V 3 bases short and J 7 bases short, with 19 bases between. The CDR3 sequence: CASSPLAADGGEQYF. CDR3 coding DNA: TGTGCCAGCTCACCTTTGGCTGCCGATGGTGGGGAGCAGTACTTC.

This clonotype was recorded a few times. The CDR3 protein is CSVRDRGDTEAFF. CDR3 nucleotides: TGCAGTGTAAGGGACAGGGGGGACACTGAAGCTTTCTTT. The J gene is TRBJ1-1, the V gene TRBV20-1; 11 bases are a match to TRBD1. CDR1 is DFQATT, CDR2 SNEGSKA, per germline (reference sequence). With V trimmed by 7 bases and J by 3 bases, 4 bases remained unmatched. The CDR3 totals 13 residues.

This chain connects TRBV9 to TRBJ1-3; maybe TRBD1 (5 bases). CDR1 and CDR2 from the germline V gene are SGDLS and YYNGEE. The ends were cut back, 2 bases at V and 8 bases at J, with 11 bases in the middle. There are 13 residues in the CDR3. CDR3 nucleotide sequence: TGTGCCAGCAGCGTCGGGGTCAGGGACACCATATATTTT. This encodes CASSVGVRDTIYF.

This clonotype was detected a few times. The chain links TRBV5-1 to TRBJ2-3; D perhaps matches TRBD2 (5 bases). The CDR3 has 19 amino acids. The V end was cut by 0 bases, the J end by 4 bases, with 24 bases between. Germline loops: CDR1 SGHRS, CDR2 YFSETQ. Written as DNA, the CDR3 is TGCGCCAGCAGCTTGGACGAACGCGGGCGCACCGGCTTTGCAGATACGCAGTATTTT. This codes for CASSLDERGRTGFADTQYF.

This clonotype has just a few counts. The chain recombines TRBV3-1 with TRBJ2-1; D may be TRBD2 (6 bases). Per germline, CDR1 LGHDT and CDR2 YNNKEL (reference sequence). The CDR3 is 15 amino acids. V was trimmed by 4 bases and J by 8 bases, leaving 18 bases between them. CDR3 sequence (DNA): TGTGCCAGCAGCCCGGCTTCTCGACGCGGGGATGAGCAGTTCTTC. It translates to CASSPASRRGDEQFF.

Only a few counts were recorded for this clonotype. The rearrangement joins TRBV2 to TRBJ1-1; possibly TRBD1 for D (5 bases). The CDR3 totals 13 residues. Germline CDR1 is SNHLY and CDR2 is FYNNEI. The ends were cut back, 11 bases at V and 3 bases at J, with 16 bases in the middle. The CDR3 DNA reads TGTGCCGGGGCGGGGAACATGGACACTGAAGCTTTCTTT. It translates to CAGAGNMDTEAFF.

This clonotype was seen more than once but under ten times. The chain is built from TRBV7-9 and TRBJ1-2; D remains unclear. V lost 5 bases and J lost 5, with 18 bases in between. The CDR3 is made up of 15 amino acids. Germline V lookup: CDR1 SEHNR, CDR2 FQNEAQ (reference sequence). The CDR3 bases are TGTGCCAGCAGCCTTTACATTGGTGCGGAGTATGGCTACACCTTC. Amino acid sequence: CASSLYIGAEYGYTF.

This chain uses TRBV4-1 with TRBJ1-1, with D perhaps TRBD1 (5 bases). Trimming shortened V by 6 bases and J by 0 bases, and 11 bases separated the two germline ends. CDR3 length: 14 amino acids. Per the germline V gene, CDR1 is MGHRA and CDR2 is YSYEKL. The DNA for the CDR3 is TGCGCCAGCAGGGGACGGACGGTGAACACTGAAGCTTTCTTT. Translating it yields CASRGRTVNTEAFF.

This chain uses TRBV24-1 with TRBJ2-3; 8 nucleotides align to TRBD2. Germline V gene data show CDR1 as KGHDR and CDR2 as SFDVKD. This CDR3 region has 15 residues. V gave up 3 bases and J gave up 5 bases; unmatched junction bases: 6. In DNA form, the CDR3 reads TGTGCCACCAGTGATCCCGGGACTAGTAGAGATACGCAGTATTTT. Encoded protein: CATSDPGTSRDTQYF.

The chain uses TRBV5-5 and TRBJ2-7; weak D call: TRBD1 (6 bases). The CDR3 has 15 amino acids. V was shortened by 5 bases and J by 0 bases, with 15 bases between the two germline ends. Per germline, CDR1 SGHKS and CDR2 YYEKEE (reference sequence). CDR3 bases: TGTGCCAGCAGTCTGCTGAGGACAGACTCCTACGAGCAGTACTTC. Translation gives CASSLLRTDSYEQYF.

This clonotype was seen a handful of times. The V gene is TRBV20-1, the J gene TRBJ2-7; the D gene is possibly TRBD2 (5 bases). V lost 5 bases and J lost 5, with 16 bases in between. Germline V gene data show CDR1 as DFQATT and CDR2 as SNEGSKA (reference sequence). The CDR3 covers 13 residues. The CDR3 sequence is CSASPSGTDEQYF. CDR3 DNA: TGCAGTGCTTCTCCTTCGGGAACTGACGAGCAGTACTTC.

This clonotype was counted a few times. The chain links TRBV30 to TRBJ1-2; no definite D call. The CDR3 contains 12 residues. Germline CDR1 is GTSNPN and CDR2 is SVGIG (reference sequence). V was trimmed by 4 bases and J by 6 bases, leaving 12 bases between them. The CDR3 DNA reads TGTGCCTGGAACCGGTTGGGAAATGGCTACACCTTC. Translating gives CAWNRLGNGYTF.

This clonotype was picked up many times. The V call is TRBV15, the J call TRBJ2-5, with D uncertain. Per the germline V gene, CDR1 is LNHNV and CDR2 is YYDKDF (reference sequence). The CDR3 has 12 residues. V lost 4 bases to trimming and J lost 5 bases, with 8 bases between them. CDR3 amino acids: CATSTGWETQYF. Written as DNA, the CDR3 is TGTGCCACCAGCACCGGTTGGGAGACCCAGTACTTC.

This clonotype was seen a handful of times. This sequence joins TRBV5-1 and TRBJ2-1; 8 bases align to TRBD2. With V trimmed by 1 base and J by 4 bases, 10 bases remained unmatched. The germline gives CDR1 SGHRS, CDR2 YFSETQ. The CDR3 loop spans 17 amino acids. The CDR3 bases are TGCGCCAGCAGCTTGCCGGGGAGCGGGGGAGGGTACAATGAGCAGTTCTTC. Translation: CASSLPGSGGGYNEQFF.

The rearrangement uses TRBV20-1 and TRBJ2-7, with D possibly TRBD2 on 6 matching bases. CDR3 length equals 13 residues. Trimming stripped 6 bases from V and 0 bases from J, with 12 bases between. Germline CDR1 reads DFQATT; CDR2 reads SNEGSKA (reference sequence). In DNA, the CDR3 is TGCAGTGCGGAGGGACGGGGCTCCTACGAGCAGTACTTC. This sequence encodes CSAEGRGSYEQYF.